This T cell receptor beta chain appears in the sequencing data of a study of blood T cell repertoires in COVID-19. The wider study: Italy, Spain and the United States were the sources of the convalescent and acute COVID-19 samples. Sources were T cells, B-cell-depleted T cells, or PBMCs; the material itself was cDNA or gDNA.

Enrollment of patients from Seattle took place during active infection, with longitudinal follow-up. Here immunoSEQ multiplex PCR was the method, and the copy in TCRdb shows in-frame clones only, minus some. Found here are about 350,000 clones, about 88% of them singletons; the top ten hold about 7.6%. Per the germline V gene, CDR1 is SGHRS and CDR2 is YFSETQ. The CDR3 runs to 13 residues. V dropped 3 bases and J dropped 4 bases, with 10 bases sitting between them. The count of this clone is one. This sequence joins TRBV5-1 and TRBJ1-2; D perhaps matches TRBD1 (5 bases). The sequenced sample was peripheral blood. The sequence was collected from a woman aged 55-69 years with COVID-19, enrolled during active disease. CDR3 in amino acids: CASSSDNAYGYTF. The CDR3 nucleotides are TGCGCCAGCAGCTCGGACAACGCCTATGGCTACACCTTC.